What follows describes a single T cell receptor (beta chain). Its specificity is unknown. Losses at the gene ends were 6 bases for V and 6 bases for J; bases not matched to a gene: 9. This CDR3 spans 14 amino acids. Per the germline V gene, CDR1 is MDHEN and CDR2 is SYDVKM. Amplification used 60 Vbeta primers and 13 Jbeta primers. Produced via immunoSEQ multiplex PCR; TCRdb's table is partial and in-frame only. This table holds under 200,000 clones, approximately 82% found once. These data originate in a study of cytomegalovirus exposure and HLA in healthy donors. Study findings and constraints: In a later analysis, HLA-associated TCR beta chains were more clonally expanded than equally common others.

Sequencing input: PBMCs. The chain employs TRBV28 and TRBJ2-5, with 8 bases matching TRBD2. The TCR comes from a woman aged 35 to 49 in good health and CMV-seropositive. In DNA form, the CDR3 reads TGTGCCAGCAGACCGCCCGGACTAGCCCAGACCCAGTACTTC. Its translation is CASRPPGLAQTQYF.